Shown below are 25 T cell receptor beta chains from a single sample sequenced in a study of T cells after posttransplantation cyclophosphamide. Repertoires were generated with immunoSEQ multiplex PCR, while TCRdb's copy carries only in-frame clones and drops some. The data hold around 16,000 clones, with more than 70% observed a single time. Controls had myeloablative marrow grafts with methotrexate and calcineurin inhibitor, sampled at 1 year. The sequencing used PBMCs, collected roughly 57 weeks after allogeneic stem cell transplant with calcineurin inhibitor and methotrexate. The receptor set was obtained from a young adult male patient who received an allogeneic stem cell transplant from a related donor, was CMV-positive, and had no GVHD. The graft donor may be the source of some T cells.

CDR3 loop: CASSLAGPGFETQYF. The CDR3 DNA reads as TGTGCCAGCAGTTTGGCCGGGCCAGGGTTCGAGACCCAGTACTTC. The chain links TRBV28 to TRBJ2-5, with D perhaps matching TRBD1 (5 bases). The CDR3 has 15 amino acids. CDR1 and CDR2 from the germline V gene are MDHEN and SYDVKM. V lost 3 bases to trimming and J lost 5 bases, with 16 bases between them.

This clone appeared a few times. This CDR3 reads CASIPGQGVGEQFF. CDR3 bases: TGTGCCAGCATCCCGGGACAGGGAGTCGGTGAGCAGTTCTTC. The V gene is TRBV5-4, the J gene TRBJ2-1, with 9 bases fitting TRBD1. The germline CDR1 and CDR2 sequences are SGHNT and YYREEE (reference sequence). V lost 6 bases, J lost 9 bases, and 10 bases stayed unmatched. The CDR3 contains 14 residues.

This clone came up once. The chain links TRBV5-1 to TRBJ2-5, with TRBD2 matching over 15 bases. Trimming cost V 4 bases and J 5 bases; bases outside gene matches: 3. The CDR3 extends over 15 amino acids. CDR1 and CDR2 (germline): SGHRS, YFSETQ. CDR3 sequence (DNA): TGCGCCAGCAGCCGGGGGACTAGCGGGAGGGAGACCCAGTACTTC. Residues: CASSRGTSGRETQYF.

This clone was seen a few times. V and J are TRBV19 and TRBJ2-1, with 10 bases fitting TRBD2. CDR3 length equals 14 residues. V shed 5 bases, J shed 9 bases, and the junction held 7 bases outside the gene matches. CDR1 and CDR2 from the germline V gene are LNHDA and SQIVND (reference sequence). CDR3: CASSSGLASREQFF. CDR3 in DNA: TGTGCCAGTAGTTCGGGACTAGCGTCGCGTGAGCAGTTCTTC.

V gene TRBV7-9 combines with J gene TRBJ1-1; D not certain. V dropped 11 bases and J dropped 1 base, with 8 bases sitting between them. This CDR3 region has 11 residues. Germline V gene sequence: CDR1 SEHNR, CDR2 FQNEAQ (reference sequence). DNA of the CDR3: TGTGCCTGGGGAGGGAACACTGAAGCTTTCTTT. It codes for CAWGGNTEAFF.

This chain joins TRBV28 and TRBJ1-2, with 7 bases matching TRBD1. The CDR3 consists of 15 residues. The junction had 3 bases not matched to a gene; V was cut back by 2 bases and J by 0 bases. Per germline, CDR1 MDHEN and CDR2 SYDVKM. The CDR3 region is CASSLEGASNYGYTF. CDR3 coding DNA: TGTGCCAGCAGTTTAGAGGGGGCGTCTAACTATGGCTACACCTTC.

The chain recombines TRBV28 with TRBJ2-4; 13 bases are shared with TRBD2. The CDR3 runs to 16 residues. Unmatched junction bases numbered 6, after V lost 10 bases and J lost 0 bases. CDR1 is MDHEN, CDR2 SYDVKM, per germline. In nucleotides, the CDR3 is TGTGCCACCACTAGCGGGAGGGCCACAGCCAAAAACATTCAGTACTTC. Translating it yields CATTSGRATAKNIQYF.

The chain recombines TRBV4-3 with TRBJ2-3; no clear D gene. The CDR3 has 15 residues. The germline CDR1 and CDR2 sequences are LGHNA and YSLEER. V was cut by 1 base and J by 2 bases, with 10 bases left in between. The CDR3 coding sequence is TGCGCCAGCAGCCAAGGTAGTGCGGTCACAGATACGCAGTATTTT. Amino acids: CASSQGSAVTDTQYF.

The V call is TRBV6-1, the J call TRBJ1-1, with D possibly matching TRBD1 (6 bases). From germline, CDR1 is MNHNS and CDR2 SASEGT. This CDR3 is 15 amino acids long. Trimming took off 3 bases at V and 1 base at J, with 12 bases between the two ends. CDR3 coding DNA: TGTGCCAGCAGTGACAGGGGAGCACGGAACACTGAAGCTTTCTTT. Protein product: CASSDRGARNTEAFF.

The rearrangement uses TRBV19 and TRBJ2-3; 8 bases agree with TRBD1. J lost 2 bases, V lost 5 bases, and 12 bases had no gene match. Germline values: CDR1 LNHDA, CDR2 SQIVND (reference sequence). The CDR3 totals 17 residues. CDR3 sequence reads: CASSRRDRIFLTDTQYF. CDR3 coding DNA: TGTGCCAGTAGTCGGCGGGACAGGATTTTTCTCACAGATACGCAGTATTTT.

This sequence joins TRBV6-5 and TRBJ1-5, with 7 bases lining up with TRBD1. V lost 5 bases to trimming and J lost 7 bases; unmatched junction nucleotides: 8. This CDR3 has 14 residues. CDR1 and CDR2 from the germline V gene are MNHEY and SVGAGI. The CDR3 coding sequence is TGTGCCAGCAGTGGAGTCGACAGGGAGCAGCCCCAGCATTTT. It specifies CASSGVDREQPQHF.

The chain's CDR3 is CASGLAGTDTQYF. Here the CDR3 DNA reads TGTGCCAGCGGACTAGCGGGAACAGATACGCAGTATTTT. The V gene is TRBV2, the J gene TRBJ2-3; 12 nucleotides agree with TRBD2. The CDR3 totals 13 residues. V dropped 8 bases and J dropped 3; count of bases not matched to a gene: 0. Germline V gene sequence: CDR1 SNHLY, CDR2 FYNNEI.

The chain recombines TRBV7-7 with TRBJ2-3; tentative D call: TRBD2 (5 bases). The ends were cut back, 5 bases at V and 4 bases at J, with 13 bases in the middle. The germline V gene has CDR1 SSHAT and CDR2 FNYEAQ (reference sequence). This CDR3 has 14 amino acids. CDR3: CASSPRLASDTQYF. The CDR3 DNA is TGTGCCAGCAGCCCGCGGCTAGCATCAGATACGCAGTATTTT.

The V and J genes are TRBV5-1 and TRBJ1-3; D possibly corresponds to TRBD1 (6 bases). V lost 1 base, J lost 3 bases, and 8 bases lay in between. Looked up from germline, CDR1 is SGHRS and CDR2 is YFSETQ. This CDR3 region has 14 residues. In nucleotides, the CDR3 is TGCGCCAGCAGCTTGACAGGGAATGGAAACACCATATATTTT. It translates to CASSLTGNGNTIYF. Drawing the rest from reference TRBV5-1 and TRBJ1-3, the complete variable domain is KAGVTQTPRYLIKTRGQQVTLSCSPISGHRSVSWYQQTPGQGLQFLFEYFSETQRNKGNFPGRFSGRQFSNSRSEMNVSTLELGDSALYLCASSLTGNGNTIYFGEGSWLTVV.

The chain uses TRBV7-3 and TRBJ2-1, with TRBD2 as a possible D gene (6 bases). The CDR3 totals 17 residues. Trimming left V 0 bases short and J 2 bases short, with 14 bases between. Germline assignment: CDR1 SGHTA and CDR2 FQGTGA. The CDR3 bases are TGTGCCAGCAGCTTAACAGTCGGCTCGGGAGCCTACAATGAGCAGTTCTTC. This gives the protein CASSLTVGSGAYNEQFF.

The chain combines TRBV6-1 with TRBJ2-5; 9 bases agree with TRBD2. The CDR3 extends over 15 amino acids. V gave up 2 bases and J gave up 3 bases; unmatched junction bases: 4. Germline CDR1 MNHNS, CDR2 SASEGT. The CDR3 sequence: CASSEWAGGEETQYF. The CDR3 DNA reads as TGTGCCAGCAGTGAATGGGCGGGAGGGGAAGAGACCCAGTACTTC.

In the case of this clone: A junction end diverges from the germline sequence, so it may reflect a read error. The chain links TRBV7-3 to TRBJ2-1, with TRBD2 matching 7 bases. This CDR3 comprises 18 residues. CDR1 and CDR2 (germline): SGHTA, FQGTGA. The CDR3 region is CASSPAASGRSSYSEQFF. CDR3 nucleotides: TGTGCCAGCAGCCCCGCGGCTAGCGGAAGGAGCTCCTACAGTGAGCAGTTCTTC. Supplemented by reference TRBV7-3 and TRBJ2-1, the full variable domain reads GAGVSQTPSNKVTEKGKYVELRCDPISGHTALYWYRQSLGQGPEFLIYFQGTGAADDSGLPNDRFFAVRPEGSVSTLKIQRTERGDSAVYLCASSPAASGRSSYSEQFFGPGTRLTVL.

The chain recombines TRBV10-3 with TRBJ2-7, with 11 bases lining up with TRBD2. V lost 6 bases and J lost 5; bases outside the gene matches: 9. Germline V CDR1 and CDR2: ENHRY, SYGVKD. The CDR3 is 15 amino acids. The chain's CDR3 is CAIRIVAGGPDEQYF. The DNA for the CDR3 is TGTGCCATCAGAATTGTAGCGGGAGGGCCAGACGAGCAGTACTTC.

The rearrangement links TRBV19 to TRBJ1-5; a possible D gene is TRBD1 (5 bases). Trimming took 7 bases from V and 7 from J, leaving 17 bases between them. The CDR3 spans 14 residues. Germline loops: CDR1 LNHDA, CDR2 SQIVND (reference sequence). The CDR3 coding sequence is TGTGCCAGTACCTCGGGAGGGGTGCGGCAGCCCCAGCATTTT. As protein: CASTSGGVRQPQHF.

The V gene is TRBV6-5, the J gene TRBJ1-6, with D possibly being TRBD1 (5 bases). The length of the CDR3 is 15 residues. The ends were cut back, 5 bases at V and 8 bases at J, with 16 bases in the middle. CDR1 is MNHEY and CDR2 is SVGAGI in the germline V gene. The CDR3 DNA is TGTGCCAGCAGTCAAACGGGACTCCGTGATTCACCCCTCCACTTT. Amino acid sequence: CASSQTGLRDSPLHF.

The chain employs TRBV18 and TRBJ1-3; D is perhaps TRBD1 (5 bases). Germline V lookup: CDR1 KGHSH, CDR2 LQKENI. Trimming shortened V by 3 bases and J by 0 bases, and 9 bases separated the two germline ends. This CDR3 spans 15 amino acids. The CDR3 region has the DNA TGTGCCAGCTCACCTCGACAGAGCTCTGGAAACACCATATATTTT. Its protein product is CASSPRQSSGNTIYF.

This chain joins TRBV5-1 and TRBJ2-1; D may be TRBD1 (6 bases). Trimming cost V 1 base and J 9 bases, with 17 bases left between them. Germline assignment: CDR1 SGHRS and CDR2 YFSETQ. CDR3 length equals 15 residues. In DNA, the CDR3 is TGCGCCAGCAGCTTGTTGGGGAAGGAGGACAGTGAGCAGTTCTTC. It yields the protein CASSLLGKEDSEQFF.

The gene calls are TRBV5-1 and TRBJ2-5; 12 positions agree with TRBD1. The DNA matches TRBJ2-7 better at its end, which makes the J call doubtful. Germline assignment: CDR1 SGHRS and CDR2 YFSETQ. The CDR3 is 16 amino acids. The CDR3 spells CASSLQTGTGGTEQYF. DNA of the CDR3: TGCGCCAGCAGTTTGCAAACCGGGACAGGGGGCACCGAGCAGTACTTC.

The rearrangement uses TRBV7-8 and TRBJ2-7, with D possibly TRBD2 on 5 matching bases. The CDR3 length is 16 residues. Trimming took 5 bases from V and 0 from J, leaving 17 bases between them. Germline CDR1 is SGHVS and CDR2 is FQNEAQ. The CDR3 reads CASSPLLGRSSYEQYF. The CDR3 bases are TGTGCCAGCAGCCCCCTGTTGGGGAGATCCTCCTACGAGCAGTACTTC.

In regard to this clone: One end of the junction is discordant with germline, which a read error may explain. The same CDR3 is also encoded by other DNA sequences in this sample. The chain employs TRBV7-9 and TRBJ2-1; D remains unclear. This CDR3 comprises 13 residues. Germline values: CDR1 SEHNR, CDR2 FQNEAQ (reference sequence). The DNA for the CDR3 is TGTGCTAGCAGCTCGACCTTGAGGAGTGAGCAGTTCTTC. Translation: CASSSTLRSEQFF.